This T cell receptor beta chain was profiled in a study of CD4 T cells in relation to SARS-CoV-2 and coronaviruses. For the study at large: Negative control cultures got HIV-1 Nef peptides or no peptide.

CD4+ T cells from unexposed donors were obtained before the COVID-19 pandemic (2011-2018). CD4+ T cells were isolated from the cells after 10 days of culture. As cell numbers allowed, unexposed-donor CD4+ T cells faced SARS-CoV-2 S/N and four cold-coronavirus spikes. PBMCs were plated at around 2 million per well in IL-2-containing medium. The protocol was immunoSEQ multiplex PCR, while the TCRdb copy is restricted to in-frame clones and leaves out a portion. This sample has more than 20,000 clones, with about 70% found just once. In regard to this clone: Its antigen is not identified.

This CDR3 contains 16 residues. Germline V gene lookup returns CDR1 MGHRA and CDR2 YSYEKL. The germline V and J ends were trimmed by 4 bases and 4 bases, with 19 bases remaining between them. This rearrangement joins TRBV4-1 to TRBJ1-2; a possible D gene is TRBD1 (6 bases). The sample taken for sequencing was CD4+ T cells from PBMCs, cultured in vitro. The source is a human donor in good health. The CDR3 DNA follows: TGCGCCAGCAGCCCTCTTACAGGGAGGGTTATCTATGGCTACACCTTC. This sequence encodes CASSPLTGRVIYGYTF.